The clone carrying this TCR beta chain was detected many times. Its matching antigen is unknown. This record belongs to a study of identical twins. Study observations and caveats: Compared with models, monozygotic twins showed more out-of-frame TCR alpha sharing. The same donors were not followed; conclusions instead depended on cross-sectional statistical analysis.

CDR1 and CDR2 from the germline V gene are SGHVS and FNYEAQ. The V and J ends lost 1 base and 4 bases respectively, with 17 bases between them. This CDR3 contains 16 residues. TCRdb re-called the 5' RACE reads through MiXCR, storing one row per CDR3 protein. The sample records hundreds of thousands of distinct CDR3 sequences, 7.5% to 9.5% being singletons. The same sample was also studied in work on yellow fever vaccine responses in identical twins.

The sequencing sample was made of CD8+ T cells sorted from blood. This TCR was sampled from a woman younger than 35 in good health. The chain joins TRBV7-6 to TRBJ2-7; D might be TRBD2 (6 bases). The CDR3 sequence: CASSLGRGLTPYEQYF. DNA for the CDR3: TGTGCCAGCAGCTTAGGGCGCGGACTAACCCCTTACGAGCAGTACTTC.